This T cell receptor (beta chain) was obtained from a study of blood T cell repertoires in COVID-19. Turning to the study itself: Samples of COVID-19 (acute and convalescent) were obtained from the United States, Italy and Spain.

V was shortened by 2 bases and J by 1 base, with 11 bases between the two germline ends. CDR3 length: 16 residues. From germline, CDR1 is SGHAT and CDR2 FQNNGV. The data were produced by immunoSEQ multiplex PCR, yet TCRdb's version contains in-frame clones alone and is incomplete. Here the sample spans fewer than 45,000 clones, about 90% being singletons. Sample: peripheral blood. The chain couples TRBV11-2 to TRBJ2-2, with D possibly matching TRBD1 (6 bases). The sequence came from a woman aged 25 to 45 in a cohort sampled during active COVID-19. The CDR3 DNA reads TGTGCCAGCAGCTTAAACCCGGACAGGAACACCGGGGAGCTGTTTTTT. Amino acid sequence: CASSLNPDRNTGELFF. The whole variable domain, remainder taken from reference TRBV11-2 and TRBJ2-2, is EAGVAQSPRYKIIEKRQSVAFWCNPISGHATLYWYQQILGQGPKLLIQFQNNGVVDDSQLPKDRFSAERLKGVDSTLKIQPAKLEDSAVYLCASSLNPDRNTGELFFGEGSRLTVL.